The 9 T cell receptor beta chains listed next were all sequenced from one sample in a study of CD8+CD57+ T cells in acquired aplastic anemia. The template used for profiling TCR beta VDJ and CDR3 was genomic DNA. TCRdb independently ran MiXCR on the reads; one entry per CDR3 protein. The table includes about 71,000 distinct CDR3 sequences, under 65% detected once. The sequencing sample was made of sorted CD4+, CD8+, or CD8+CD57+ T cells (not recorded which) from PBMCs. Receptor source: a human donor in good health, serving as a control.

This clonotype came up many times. This CDR3 reads CASREGGRGEADTQYF. The DNA of the CDR3 is TGTGCCAGCAGGGAGGGGGGCAGGGGAGAGGCAGATACGCAGTATTTT. The chain uses TRBV13 and TRBJ2-3, with D possibly being TRBD1 or TRBD2 (6 bases each). Germline V gene sequence: CDR1 PRHDT, CDR2 FYEKMQ (reference sequence). Trimming removed 6 bases at V and 4 bases at J, with 20 bases between. This CDR3 has 16 residues.

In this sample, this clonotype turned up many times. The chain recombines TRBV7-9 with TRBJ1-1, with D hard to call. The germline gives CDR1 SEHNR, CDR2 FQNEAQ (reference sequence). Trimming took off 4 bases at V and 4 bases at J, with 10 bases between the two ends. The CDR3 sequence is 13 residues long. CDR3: CASSSAQSTEAFF. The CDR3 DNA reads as TGTGCCAGCAGCTCAGCGCAGAGCACTGAAGCTTTCTTT.

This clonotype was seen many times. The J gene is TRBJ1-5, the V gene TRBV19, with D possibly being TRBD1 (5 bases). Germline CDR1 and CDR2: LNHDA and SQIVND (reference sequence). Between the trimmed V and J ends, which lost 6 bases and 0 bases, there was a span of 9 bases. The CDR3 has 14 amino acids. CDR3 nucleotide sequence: TGTGCCAGTAGCGACAGTTCTAGCAATCAGCCCCAGCATTTT. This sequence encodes CASSDSSSNQPQHF.

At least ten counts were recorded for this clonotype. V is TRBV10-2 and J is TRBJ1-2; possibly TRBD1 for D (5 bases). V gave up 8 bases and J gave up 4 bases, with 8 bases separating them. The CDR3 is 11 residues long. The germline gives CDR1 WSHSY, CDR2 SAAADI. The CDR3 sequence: CASGTAYGYTF. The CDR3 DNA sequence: TGCGCCAGCGGGACGGCCTATGGCTACACCTTC.

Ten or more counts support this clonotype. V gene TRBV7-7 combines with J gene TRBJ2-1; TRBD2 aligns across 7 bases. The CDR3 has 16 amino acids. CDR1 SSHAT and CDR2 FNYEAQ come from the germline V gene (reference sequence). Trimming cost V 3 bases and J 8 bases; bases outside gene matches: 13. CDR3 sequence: CASSFGGVPRAHEQFF. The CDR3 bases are TGTGCCAGCAGCTTTGGGGGGGTCCCACGAGCTCATGAGCAGTTCTTC.

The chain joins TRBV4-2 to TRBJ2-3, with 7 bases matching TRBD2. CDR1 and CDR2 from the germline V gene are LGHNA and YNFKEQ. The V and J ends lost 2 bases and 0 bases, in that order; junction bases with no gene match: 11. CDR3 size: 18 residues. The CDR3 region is CASSQTVFSGYSTDTQYF. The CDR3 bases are TGTGCCAGCAGCCAAACAGTATTTAGCGGGTATAGCACAGATACGCAGTATTTT.

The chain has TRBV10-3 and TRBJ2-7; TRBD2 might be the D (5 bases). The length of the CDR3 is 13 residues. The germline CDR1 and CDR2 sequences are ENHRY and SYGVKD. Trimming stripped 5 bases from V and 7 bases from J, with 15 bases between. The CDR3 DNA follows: TGTGCCATCAGTTCAGCGTCCCCGGGGGAGCAGTACTTC. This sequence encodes CAISSASPGEQYF.

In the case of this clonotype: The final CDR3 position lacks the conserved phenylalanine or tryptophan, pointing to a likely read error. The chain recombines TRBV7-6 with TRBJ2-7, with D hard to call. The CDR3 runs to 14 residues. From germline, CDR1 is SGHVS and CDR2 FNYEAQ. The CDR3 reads CAGSLYQSRYEQYS. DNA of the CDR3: TGTGCCGGCAGCTTATACCAGTCCAGGTACGAGCAGTACTCC.

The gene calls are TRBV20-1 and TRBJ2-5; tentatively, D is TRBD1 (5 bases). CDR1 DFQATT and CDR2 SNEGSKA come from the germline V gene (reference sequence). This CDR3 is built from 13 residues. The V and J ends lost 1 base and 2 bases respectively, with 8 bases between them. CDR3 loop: CSARVGVQETQYF. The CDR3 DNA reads TGCAGTGCTAGAGTAGGGGTACAAGAGACCCAGTACTTC.